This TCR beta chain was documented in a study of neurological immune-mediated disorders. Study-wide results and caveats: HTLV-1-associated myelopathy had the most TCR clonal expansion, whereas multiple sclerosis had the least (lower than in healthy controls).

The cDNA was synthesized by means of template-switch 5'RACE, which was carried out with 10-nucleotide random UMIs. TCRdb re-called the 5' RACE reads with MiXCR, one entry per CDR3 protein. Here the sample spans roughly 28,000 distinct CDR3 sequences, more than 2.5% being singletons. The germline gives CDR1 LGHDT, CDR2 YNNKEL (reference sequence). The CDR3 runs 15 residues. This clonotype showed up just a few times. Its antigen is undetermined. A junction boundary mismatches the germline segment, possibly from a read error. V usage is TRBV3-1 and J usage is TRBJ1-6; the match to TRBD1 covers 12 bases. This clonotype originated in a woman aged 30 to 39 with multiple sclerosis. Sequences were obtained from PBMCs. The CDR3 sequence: CASGPGTGGLAPLNF. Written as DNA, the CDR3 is TGTGCCAGCGGCCCCGGGACAGGGGGCCTAGCACCCCTCAACTTT.